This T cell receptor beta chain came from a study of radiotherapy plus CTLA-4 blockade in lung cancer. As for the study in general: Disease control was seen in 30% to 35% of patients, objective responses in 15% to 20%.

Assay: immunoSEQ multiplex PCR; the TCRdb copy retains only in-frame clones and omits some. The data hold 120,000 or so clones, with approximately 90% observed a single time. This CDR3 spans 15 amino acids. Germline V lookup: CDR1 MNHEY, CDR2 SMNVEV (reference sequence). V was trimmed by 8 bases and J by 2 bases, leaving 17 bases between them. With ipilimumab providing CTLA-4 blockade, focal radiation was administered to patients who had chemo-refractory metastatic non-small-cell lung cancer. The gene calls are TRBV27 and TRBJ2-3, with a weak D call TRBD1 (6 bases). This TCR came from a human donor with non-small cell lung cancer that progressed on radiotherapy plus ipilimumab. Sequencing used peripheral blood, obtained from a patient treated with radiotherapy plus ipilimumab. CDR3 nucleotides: TGTGCCAGCTGCCCCGACAGGATGCTCACAGATACGCAGTATTTT. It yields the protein CASCPDRMLTDTQYF.